This passage covers 6 T cell receptor beta chains from one sample sequenced in a study of shared clonotypes between healthy human individuals. This table comes from immunoSEQ multiplex PCR, and its TCRdb copy is limited to in-frame clones, with some not included. The sample yields fewer than 700,000 clones, around 80% seen once. Sequences were obtained from PBMCs. Receptor source: a woman in her 40s in good health. Some clones in this sample may be carry-over from other donors' samples.

The CDR3 sequence: CASSLGTGELFF. DNA of the CDR3: TGTGCCAGCAGCCTTGGAACCGGGGAGCTGTTTTTT. The genes are TRBV25-1 and TRBJ2-2; D is unresolved. Trimming pared 6 bases from V and 5 bases from J, leaving 7 bases between. This CDR3 has 12 residues. The germline gives CDR1 MGHDK, CDR2 SYGVNS.

The V and J genes are TRBV7-8 and TRBJ2-2, with 7 bases identical to TRBD1. V lost 4 bases, J lost 5 bases, and 13 bases stayed unmatched. The CDR3 covers 17 residues. Germline CDR1 SGHVS, CDR2 FQNEAQ. DNA of the CDR3: TGTGCCAGCAGCTCCCGAGGATCAGGGGGAGTAACCGGGGAGCTGTTTTTT. This codes for CASSSRGSGGVTGELFF.

This chain joins TRBV14 and TRBJ2-1, with D hard to call. This CDR3 spans 14 amino acids. Between the trimmed V and J ends, which lost 1 base and 10 bases, there was a span of 14 bases. Germline assignment: CDR1 SGHDN and CDR2 FVKESK. CDR3 sequence: CASSQALGLGEQFF. The CDR3 DNA follows: TGTGCCAGCAGCCAAGCCCTGGGTTTGGGAGAGCAGTTCTTC.

This clone is a singleton in its sample. This rearrangement joins TRBV6-5 to TRBJ1-2; TRBD1 matches 8 bases. The CDR3 is 13 amino acids. Germline loops: CDR1 MNHEY, CDR2 SVGAGI. Unmatched junction bases numbered 4, after V lost 4 bases and J lost 6 bases. This CDR3 reads CASSSTGGDGYTF. CDR3 nucleotide sequence: TGTGCCAGCAGTTCCACAGGGGGGGATGGCTACACCTTC.

The gene calls are TRBV10-2 and TRBJ2-1; TRBD2 aligns across 11 bases. V trimming: 8 bases; J trimming: 6 bases; junction bases outside the gene matches: 6. The CDR3 length is 14 residues. The germline V gene encodes CDR1 WSHSY and CDR2 SAAADI. The CDR3 DNA reads TGCGCCAGCCGAATAGCGGGAGGGGCCAATGAGCAGTTCTTC. Its translation: CASRIAGGANEQFF.

Regarding this clone: This clone may be a read error of a much larger clone one base away. This sequence joins TRBV19 and TRBJ1-3; unclear D gene. Per the germline V gene, CDR1 is LNHDA and CDR2 is SQIVND (reference sequence). The V end was cut by 9 bases, the J end by 0 bases, with 6 bases between. The CDR3 has 12 residues. The CDR3: CASTLSGNTIYF. The CDR3 DNA reads as TGTGCCAGCACCCTCTCTGGAAACACCATATATTTT.